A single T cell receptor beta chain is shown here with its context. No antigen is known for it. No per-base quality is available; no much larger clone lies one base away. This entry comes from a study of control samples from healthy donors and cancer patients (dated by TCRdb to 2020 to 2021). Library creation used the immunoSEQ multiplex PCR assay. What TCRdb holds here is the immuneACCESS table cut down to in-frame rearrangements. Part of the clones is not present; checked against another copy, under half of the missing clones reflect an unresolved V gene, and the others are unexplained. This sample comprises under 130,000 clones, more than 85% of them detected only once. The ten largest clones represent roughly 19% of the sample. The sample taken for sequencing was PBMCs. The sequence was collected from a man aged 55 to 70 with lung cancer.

The sequenced DNA: TGTGCCAGCAGCCACTCCAGGGAGACCCAGTACTTC. This yields the protein CASSHSRETQYF. The chain is encoded by TRBV5-5 joined to TRBJ2-5; there is no confident call for the D gene. The CDR3 contains 12 residues, cysteine and phenylalanine counted. The read is trimmed to its CDR3 DNA, 36 bases read in frame from base 1. CDR1 and CDR2 (SGHKS, YYEKEE) derive from the germline V gene (reference sequence). The germline ends are 9 bases apart after V is trimmed by 4 bases and J by 5 bases.